Listed below are T cell receptor beta chains from one sample, sequenced in a study of shared clonotypes between healthy human individuals. TCRdb keeps only in-frame clones here, not all; method: immunoSEQ multiplex PCR. In the table there are 1,400,000 or so clones, around 98.5% of which are singletons. The sequencing input was naive CD4+ T cells sorted from blood. These receptors came from a man aged 25 to 40 in good health. Each CDR3 is given with its conserved first and last residue. The D gene is left open where the match is weak. Some rows have no size entry. The others give once, few or many, or a class for an expanded clone.

NA,13,TRBJ2-7,TRBV7-6,NA,CASSLVVAGEQYF,TGTGCCAGCAGCTTGGTGGTAGCCGGAGAGCAGTACTTC
NA,12,TRBJ2-3,TRBV5-1,NA,CASSLGVDTQYF,TGCGCCAGCAGCTTGGGAGTGGATACGCAGTATTTT
TRBD1,14,TRBJ2-2,TRBV2,NA,CASRTGGNTGELFF,TGTGCCAGTAGGACAGGGGGGAACACCGGGGAGCTGTTTTTT
NA,14,TRBJ2-7,TRBV18,NA,CASSPWTETYEQYF,TGTGCCAGCTCACCCTGGACAGAAACCTACGAGCAGTACTTC
NA,17,TRBJ2-7,TRBV28,NA,CASSPAPSKPLSYEQYF,TGTGCCAGCAGTCCGGCCCCAAGTAAACCACTCTCCTACGAGCAGTACTTC
TRBD2,14,TRBJ2-1,TRBV30,NA,CACRTSGSLGEQFF,TGTGCCTGTAGGACTAGCGGGAGTCTGGGTGAGCAGTTCTTC
TRBD1,15,TRBJ2-7,TRBV27,NA,CASSPLTGEKVGQYF,TGTGCCAGCAGTCCTCTGACAGGGGAGAAGGTAGGGCAGTACTTC
NA,14,TRBJ1-1,TRBV27,NA,CASSLAGAHTEAFF,TGTGCCAGCAGTTTAGCGGGGGCTCACACTGAAGCTTTCTTT
NA,12,TRBJ1-2,TRBV28,once,CASSLSGYGYTF,TGTGCCAGCAGTCTTTCAGGGTATGGCTACACCTTC
NA,12,TRBJ2-5,TRBV29-1,NA,CSVRGIQETQYF,TGCAGCGTTCGGGGGATCCAAGAGACCCAGTACTTC
NA,16,TRBJ2-2,TRBV7-3,NA,CASSDRGLRNTGELFF,TGTGCCAGCAGCGATAGGGGATTGAGGAACACCGGGGAGCTGTTTTTT
TRBD2,14,TRBJ2-7,TRBV2,NA,CASSESSGRGEQYF,TGTGCCAGCAGTGAGTCTAGCGGGAGAGGGGAGCAGTACTTC
NA,14,TRBJ2-3,TRBV7-9,NA,CASSPSTGTDTQYF,TGTGCCAGCAGCCCGTCGACGGGCACAGATACGCAGTATTTT
NA,12,TRBJ1-2,TRBV29-1,once,CSVAGGSYGYTF,TGCAGCGTTGCAGGCGGCTCCTATGGCTACACCTTC
TRBD1,15,TRBJ1-5,TRBV6-1,NA,CASSLDRGSNQPQHF,TGTGCCAGCAGTCTTGACAGGGGGAGCAATCAGCCCCAGCATTTT
NA,15,TRBJ1-4,TRBV18,NA,CASSDPLITGEKLFF,TGTGCCAGCTCAGACCCACTCATTACGGGGGAAAAACTGTTTTTT
TRBD1,14,TRBJ2-1,TRBV29-1,NA,CSVVLDREDNEQFF,TGCAGCGTTGTGTTGGACAGGGAGGACAATGAGCAGTTCTTC
NA,17,TRBJ2-1,TRBV14,once,CASSHLAGDSSYNEQFF,TGTGCCAGCAGCCACCTCGCGGGGGACAGCTCCTACAATGAGCAGTTCTTC
TRBD2,14,TRBJ2-7,TRBV28,NA,CASCPSGRSYEQYF,TGTGCCAGTTGTCCTAGCGGGAGATCCTACGAGCAGTACTTC
NA,12,TRBJ1-5,TRBV19,NA,CASSTLGQPQHF,TGTGCCAGTAGTACCCTCGGTCAGCCCCAGCATTTT
NA,14,TRBJ1-2,TRBV2,NA,CASSRATGSYGYTF,TGTGCCAGCAGCCGAGCGACGGGCTCCTATGGCTACACCTTC
TRBD2,14,TRBJ2-2,TRBV2,NA,CATIREGLAGELFF,TGTGCCACGATTAGGGAGGGTTTAGCTGGGGAGCTGTTTTTT